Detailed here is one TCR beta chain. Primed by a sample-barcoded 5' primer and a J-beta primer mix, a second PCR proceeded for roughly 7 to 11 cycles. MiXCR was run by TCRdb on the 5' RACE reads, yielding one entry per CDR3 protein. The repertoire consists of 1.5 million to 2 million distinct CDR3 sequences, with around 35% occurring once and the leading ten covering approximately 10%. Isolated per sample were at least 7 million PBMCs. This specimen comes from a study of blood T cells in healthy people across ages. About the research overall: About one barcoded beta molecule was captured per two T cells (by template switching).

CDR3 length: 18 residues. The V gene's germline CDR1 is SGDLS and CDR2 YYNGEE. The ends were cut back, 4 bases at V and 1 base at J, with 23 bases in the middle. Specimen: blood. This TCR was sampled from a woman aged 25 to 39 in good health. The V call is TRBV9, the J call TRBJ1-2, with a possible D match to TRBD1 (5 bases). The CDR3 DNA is TGTGCCAGCAGCCCCCCTAAGGAGTGGGACGCCGTTAACTATGGCTACACCTTC. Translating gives CASSPPKEWDAVNYGYTF.